This T cell receptor (beta chain) was captured in a study of CD8 T cells in ankylosing spondylitis. Overall study findings and caveats: Roughly eight highly homologous variants made up a TCR beta motif that seemed to typify ankylosing spondylitis blood.

This clonotype has more than one count but fewer than ten. Its specificity is not known. TCRdb used MiXCR to reprocess the 5' RACE reads, holding one entry per CDR3 protein. The sample lists more than 300,000 distinct CDR3 sequences, 8% occurring once. V dropped 4 bases and J dropped 1; count of bases not matched to a gene: 8. The CDR3 is 17 residues long. The V gene's germline CDR1 is SGHAT and CDR2 FQNNGV. The rearrangement joins TRBV11-2 to TRBJ2-3; TRBD1 matches 10 bases. This TCR derives from a male donor with ankylosing spondylitis. Sequencing was done on a sample of blood, either unsorted or a sorted T cell fraction (not recorded which). The CDR3 DNA is TGTGCCAGCAGCTCAGGTTGGGGGACAGGGGGCACAGATACGCAGTATTTT. This codes for CASSSGWGTGGTDTQYF.